The 23 T cell receptor beta chains listed next were all sequenced from one sample in a study of blood T cell repertoires in COVID-19. This table comes from immunoSEQ multiplex PCR, and its TCRdb copy is limited to in-frame clones, with some not included. Here the sample spans over 100,000 clones, over 60% being singletons. Sequenced sample: peripheral blood. The receptors shown here come from a woman aged 80 or over with acute or convalescent COVID-19.

The V and J genes are TRBV5-4 and TRBJ1-2; D is undetermined. Germline V lookup: CDR1 SGHNT, CDR2 YYREEE (reference sequence). V shed 4 bases and J shed 6 bases, with 16 bases lying between them. The CDR3 length is 14 residues. CDR3: CASSLDSPRDGYTF. CDR3 coding DNA: TGTGCCAGCAGCCTGGACTCCCCTCGGGATGGCTACACCTTC.

This clone was seen only once. The V and J genes are TRBV4-1 and TRBJ2-3; the D gene is possibly TRBD2 (6 bases). Germline CDR1 is MGHRA and CDR2 is YSYEKL. This CDR3 region has 16 residues. Trimming pared 1 base from V and 0 bases from J, leaving 11 bases between. The chain's CDR3 is CASSQALASSTDTQYF. Here the CDR3 DNA reads TGCGCCAGCAGCCAAGCCCTAGCGTCTAGCACAGATACGCAGTATTTT.

V is TRBV25-1 and J is TRBJ1-2, with D perhaps matching TRBD1 (5 bases). Germline V gives CDR1 MGHDK, CDR2 SYGVNS. Trimming shortened V by 0 bases and J by 7 bases, and 18 bases separated the two germline ends. The CDR3 is 16 residues long. The CDR3 region has the DNA TGTGCCAGCAGTGAATATCTAGCGGGGACTTCCATTGGCTACACCTTC. Translation: CASSEYLAGTSIGYTF.

The V call is TRBV21-1, the J call TRBJ1-1; the D call of TRBD1 is as the table states it, not checked on the DNA. TRBV21-1 constitutes a pseudogene. The CDR3 is made up of 15 amino acids. In nucleotides, the CDR3 is TGTGCCAGCAGCAAAGAATGGCCAGATTTCACTGAAGCTTTCTTT. This sequence encodes CASSKEWPDFTEAFF.

J is TRBJ2-3 and V is TRBV15; 7 bases agree with TRBD2. With V trimmed by 1 base and J by 2 bases, 3 bases remained unmatched. The CDR3 has 15 amino acids. The germline V gene has CDR1 LNHNV and CDR2 YYDKDF (reference sequence). The CDR3 coding sequence is TGTGCCACCAGCAGAGGAGCGGGAAACACAGATACGCAGTATTTT. Protein sequence: CATSRGAGNTDTQYF. The full variable domain, in which reference TRBV15 and TRBJ2-3 provide the parts outside the CDR3, is DAMVIQNPRYQVTQFGKPVTLSCSQTLNHNVMYWYQQKSSQAPKLLFHYYDKDFNNEADTPDNFQSRRPNTSFCFLDIRSPGLGDTAMYLCATSRGAGNTDTQYFGPGTRLTVL.

V usage is TRBV6-5 and J usage is TRBJ1-5, with D tentatively TRBD1 (6 bases). CDR3 length: 14 amino acids. Trimming took 6 bases from V and 6 from J, leaving 15 bases between them. CDR1 and CDR2 (germline): MNHEY, SVGAGI. CDR3 residues: CASRDPQGGQPQHF. The CDR3 DNA follows: TGTGCCAGCAGAGATCCACAGGGCGGTCAGCCCCAGCATTTT.

The gene calls are TRBV27 and TRBJ2-1; 11 bases line up with TRBD2. The CDR3 is made up of 15 amino acids. Germline assignment: CDR1 MNHEY and CDR2 SMNVEV (reference sequence). The trim removed 7 bases at V and 8 bases at J, leaving 10 bases unmatched. Here the CDR3 DNA reads TGTGCCAGCAACCCTCTAGCGGGGGGCGGGGATGAGCAGTTCTTC. It yields the protein CASNPLAGGGDEQFF.

The chain links TRBV10-3 to TRBJ2-3, with 12 bases lining up with TRBD1. The CDR3 has 16 amino acids. V dropped 5 bases and J dropped 3; count of bases not matched to a gene: 6. Germline V gene data show CDR1 as ENHRY and CDR2 as SYGVKD. The DNA of the CDR3 is TGTGCCATCAGTTCCGGGACAGGGGGCGGAACAGATACGCAGTATTTT. Translating it yields CAISSGTGGGTDTQYF.

In this sample, this clone turned up a few times. This chain connects TRBV15 to TRBJ1-5; perhaps TRBD1 as D (5 bases). Germline-derived CDR1 and CDR2 are LNHNV and YYDKDF (reference sequence). The CDR3 has 15 amino acids. The ends were cut back, 0 bases at V and 7 bases at J, with 13 bases in the middle. CDR3 loop: CATSRDRRGYQPQHF. In nucleotides, the CDR3 is TGTGCCACCAGCAGAGATAGGCGGGGGTACCAGCCCCAGCATTTT.

The genes are TRBV5-1 and TRBJ1-6; no firm D call. V lost 3 bases, J lost 4 bases, and 11 bases lay in between. Germline V gives CDR1 SGHRS, CDR2 YFSETQ. The CDR3 has 15 residues. The CDR3 here is CASSSAGIYNSPLHF. The CDR3 DNA is TGCGCCAGCAGCTCCGCCGGGATTTATAATTCACCCCTCCACTTT.

The chain links TRBV3-1 (or the pseudogene TRBV3-2) to TRBJ2-1, with 9 bases aligning to TRBD1. Germline V gene data show CDR1 as LGHDT and CDR2 as YNNKEL (reference sequence). The V gene end was trimmed by 5 bases and the J gene end by 9 bases; junction bases not matched to a gene: 2. This CDR3 contains 12 residues. The CDR3 loop reads CASSLTGGEQFF. In nucleotides, the CDR3 is TGTGCCAGCAGCTTGACAGGGGGTGAGCAGTTCTTC.

This clone was detected once. The chain links TRBV30 to TRBJ1-5; possible D gene TRBD1, 6 bases. The V end was cut by 5 bases, the J end by 6 bases, with 11 bases between. The CDR3 contains 12 residues. Germline CDR1 reads GTSNPN; CDR2 reads SVGIG (reference sequence). CDR3 DNA sequence: TGTGCCTGGGAACAGGGAAGTCAGCCCCAGCATTTT. It codes for CAWEQGSQPQHF.

V usage is TRBV6-1 and J usage is TRBJ1-2; 12 bases fit TRBD1. Per germline, CDR1 MNHNS and CDR2 SASEGT. Trimming cost V 3 bases and J 3 bases; bases outside gene matches: 5. The CDR3 extends over 16 amino acids. The CDR3 DNA sequence: TGTGCCAGCAGTGACAAGGGACAGGGGGCCTACTATGGCTACACCTTC. Translating it yields CASSDKGQGAYYGYTF.

V gene TRBV2 combines with J gene TRBJ2-2, with D perhaps TRBD2 (6 bases). CDR1 and CDR2 (germline): SNHLY, FYNNEI. CDR3 length: 17 residues. V shed 1 base and J shed 3 bases, with 15 bases lying between them. The CDR3 DNA follows: TGTGCCAGCAGTGAAGGGGGAGGCCAAGGGTACACCGGGGAGCTGTTTTTT. Translation gives CASSEGGGQGYTGELFF. Full variable domain (remainder filled in from reference TRBV2 and TRBJ2-2): EPEVTQTPSHQVTQMGQEVILRCVPISNHLYFYWYRQILGQKVEFLVSFYNNEISEKSEIFDDQFSVERPDGSNFTLKIRSTKLEDSAMYFCASSEGGGQGYTGELFFGEGSRLTVL.

The chain recombines TRBV29-1 with TRBJ2-3; D is ambiguous. V dropped 8 bases and J dropped 0 bases, with 9 bases sitting between them. The CDR3 extends over 12 amino acids. Germline CDR1 reads SQVTM; CDR2 reads ANQGSEA. The CDR3 nucleotides are TGCAGCTCTGACGGGAGCACAGATACGCAGTATTTT. Translated: CSSDGSTDTQYF.

The chain recombines TRBV6-5 with TRBJ1-5; 10 nucleotides agree with TRBD1. The CDR3 has 14 amino acids. Germline values: CDR1 MNHEY, CDR2 SVGAGI. J lost 5 bases, V lost 5 bases, and 3 bases had no gene match. The CDR3 here is CASSKTGGYQPQHF. The CDR3 region has the DNA TGTGCCAGCAGTAAGACAGGGGGCTATCAGCCCCAGCATTTT.

The chain uses TRBV4-3 and TRBJ2-7; D might be TRBD2 (5 bases). This CDR3 is built from 13 residues. The germline V and J ends were trimmed by 0 bases and 5 bases, with 8 bases remaining between them. The germline V gene encodes CDR1 LGHNA and CDR2 YSLEER. The CDR3 loop reads CASSQDRGNEQYF. DNA of the CDR3: TGCGCCAGCAGCCAAGATAGAGGGAACGAGCAGTACTTC.

The V gene is TRBV30, the J gene TRBJ1-1; D call uncertain. The germline gives CDR1 GTSNPN, CDR2 SVGIG (reference sequence). V was cut by 2 bases and J by 1 base, with 8 bases left in between. There are 13 residues in the CDR3. This chain's CDR3 is CAWSYSGNTEAFF. The CDR3 nucleotides are TGTGCCTGGAGTTACTCTGGGAACACTGAAGCTTTCTTT.

The chain joins TRBV19 to TRBJ2-3; the D is unclear. With 2 bases removed from V and 2 bases from J, the gap between germline ends came to 11 bases. Germline V CDR1 and CDR2: LNHDA, SQIVND (reference sequence). The CDR3 extends over 15 amino acids. This CDR3 is CASSIWASPTDTQYF. The CDR3 DNA reads as TGTGCCAGTAGTATATGGGCCAGCCCCACAGATACGCAGTATTTT.

V usage is TRBV5-5 and J usage is TRBJ1-5; the D gene is possibly TRBD1 (6 bases). The CDR3 length is 14 residues. Germline lookup yields CDR1 SGHKS and CDR2 YYEKEE (reference sequence). The V and J ends lost 1 base and 4 bases respectively, with 9 bases between them. The CDR3 nucleotides are TGTGCCAGCAGCTTGAGGCAGGGGAATCAGCCCCAGCATTTT. Translating it yields CASSLRQGNQPQHF.

V is TRBV7-6 and J is TRBJ2-1; 9 nucleotides line up with TRBD1. Germline CDR1 is SGHVS and CDR2 is FNYEAQ. This CDR3 contains 15 residues. After removal of 5 bases from V and 9 bases from J, the junction contained 11 bases not matched to a gene. The CDR3 spells CASSLYRGRVTEQFF. In DNA, the CDR3 is TGTGCCAGCAGCCTTTACAGGGGGCGCGTGACTGAGCAGTTCTTC.

The chain recombines TRBV4-3 with TRBJ2-7, with 16 bases fitting TRBD2. The J segment lost 4 bases and the V segment lost 1 base, leaving 10 bases of the junction unmatched. The CDR3 contains 19 residues. The V gene's germline CDR1 is LGHNA and CDR2 YSLEER. In DNA, the CDR3 is TGCGCCAGCAGCCAAGGGGTCGGGACTAGCGGGAGGGCCATTTACGAGCAGTACTTC. This translates into CASSQGVGTSGRAIYEQYF.

This clone appeared a single time. J is TRBJ2-7 and V is TRBV7-2, with TRBD2 matching over 7 bases. This CDR3 spans 15 amino acids. After removal of 1 base from V and 4 bases from J, the junction contained 7 bases not matched to a gene. Germline CDR1 reads SGHTA; CDR2 reads FQGNSA. CDR3: CASSLGASGRYEQYF. CDR3 DNA: TGTGCCAGCAGCTTAGGGGCTAGCGGTAGGTACGAGCAGTACTTC. Full variable domain (rest looked up from reference TRBV7-2 and TRBJ2-7): GAGVSQSPSNKVTEKGKDVELRCDPISGHTALYWYRQSLGQGLEFLIYFQGNSAPDKSGLPSDRFSAERTGGSVSTLTIQRTQQEDSAVYLCASSLGASGRYEQYFGPGTRLTVT.